This record looks at one TCR beta chain sequence and its context. Its target is not known. Disease duration was under 3 months in the ophthalmopathy patients, who also had a Clinical Activity Score of at least 3 and a NOSPECS grade of at least 4. Amplified TCR beta CDR3 regions came from RNA transcripts. RT-PCR in the first round (using the HTBI primer set) targeted the TCR CDR3. TCRdb independently ran MiXCR on the multiplex PCR reads; one entry per CDR3 protein. This table holds some 490,000 distinct CDR3 sequences, 20% to 25% found once. The entry originates in a study of T cells in Graves' hyperthyroidism and ophthalmopathy. General study points: Prediction of ophthalmopathy progression came a median roughly 7.1 months pre-onset. In the analysis, a 13 V-J model separated ophthalmopathy from stable hyperthyroidism.

Germline V gene sequence: CDR1 MNHEY, CDR2 SVGEGT. V trimming: 6 bases; J trimming: 2 bases; junction bases outside the gene matches: 8. The CDR3 has 15 residues. The specimen sequenced was blood. This receptor was taken from a woman in her sixties or seventies with Graves' ophthalmopathy. V gene TRBV6-2 or TRBV6-3 combines with J gene TRBJ2-3, with 7 bases that match TRBD1. In DNA, the CDR3 is TGTGCCAGCAGCCGGACAGGAATTACCACAGATACGCAGTATTTT. It encodes CASSRTGITTDTQYF.